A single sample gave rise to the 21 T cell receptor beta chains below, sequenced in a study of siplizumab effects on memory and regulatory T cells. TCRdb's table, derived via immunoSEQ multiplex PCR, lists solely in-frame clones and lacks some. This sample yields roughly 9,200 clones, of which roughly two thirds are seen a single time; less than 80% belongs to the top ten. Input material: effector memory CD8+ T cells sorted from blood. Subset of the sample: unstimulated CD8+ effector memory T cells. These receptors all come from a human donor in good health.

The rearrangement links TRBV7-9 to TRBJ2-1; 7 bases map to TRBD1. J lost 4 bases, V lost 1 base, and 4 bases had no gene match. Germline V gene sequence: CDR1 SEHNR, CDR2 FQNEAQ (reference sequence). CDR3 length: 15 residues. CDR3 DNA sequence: TGTGCCAGCAGCTTAGGACAGGGAGATTACAATGAGCAGTTCTTC. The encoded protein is CASSLGQGDYNEQFF.

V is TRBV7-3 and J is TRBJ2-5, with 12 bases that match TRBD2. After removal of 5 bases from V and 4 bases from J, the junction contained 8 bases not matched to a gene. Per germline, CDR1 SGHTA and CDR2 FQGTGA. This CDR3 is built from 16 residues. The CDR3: CASSTPSGGAGETQYF. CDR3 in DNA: TGTGCCAGCAGCACCCCTAGCGGGGGGGCCGGAGAGACCCAGTACTTC.

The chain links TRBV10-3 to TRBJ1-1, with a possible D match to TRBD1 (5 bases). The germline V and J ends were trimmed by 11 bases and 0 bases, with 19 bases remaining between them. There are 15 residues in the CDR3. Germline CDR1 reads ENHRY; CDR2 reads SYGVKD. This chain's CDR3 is CAAESEGLMNTEAFF. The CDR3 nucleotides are TGTGCCGCCGAGTCGGAGGGGCTGATGAACACTGAAGCTTTCTTT.

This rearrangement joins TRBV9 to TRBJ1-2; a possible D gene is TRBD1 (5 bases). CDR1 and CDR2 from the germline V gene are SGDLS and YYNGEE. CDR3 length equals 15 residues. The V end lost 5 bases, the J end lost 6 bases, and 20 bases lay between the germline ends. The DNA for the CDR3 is TGTGCCAGCAGGCCCGACAGTTTAGCTCTACATGGCTACACCTTC. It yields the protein CASRPDSLALHGYTF.

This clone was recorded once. CDR3 in DNA: TGTGCCAGTAGTATCCTCGATGGACAGACGGCTGAGCAGTTCTTC. It yields the protein CASSILDGQTAEQFF. The gene calls are TRBV19 and TRBJ2-1, with D possibly matching TRBD1 (6 bases). The CDR3 spans 15 residues. V was trimmed by 3 bases and J by 9 bases, leaving 18 bases between them. Germline V gives CDR1 LNHDA, CDR2 SQIVND (reference sequence).

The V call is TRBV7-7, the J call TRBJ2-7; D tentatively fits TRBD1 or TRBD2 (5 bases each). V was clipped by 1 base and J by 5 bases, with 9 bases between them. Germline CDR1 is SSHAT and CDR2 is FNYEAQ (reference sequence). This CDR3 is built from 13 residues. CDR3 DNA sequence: TGTGCCAGCAGCTTAGGGGACGAAAACGAGCAGTACTTC. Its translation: CASSLGDENEQYF.

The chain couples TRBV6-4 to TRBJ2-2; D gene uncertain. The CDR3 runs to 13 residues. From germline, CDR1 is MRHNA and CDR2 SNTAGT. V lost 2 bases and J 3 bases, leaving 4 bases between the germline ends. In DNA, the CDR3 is TGTGCCAGCAGTGACAGGGACACCGGGGAGCTGTTTTTT. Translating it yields CASSDRDTGELFF.

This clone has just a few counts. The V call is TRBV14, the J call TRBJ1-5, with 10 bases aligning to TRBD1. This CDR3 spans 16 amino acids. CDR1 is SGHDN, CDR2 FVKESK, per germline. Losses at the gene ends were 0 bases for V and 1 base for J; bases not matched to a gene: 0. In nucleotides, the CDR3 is TGTGCCAGCAGCCAAGAGGGACAGGGGAGCAATCAGCCCCAGCATTTT. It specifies CASSQEGQGSNQPQHF.

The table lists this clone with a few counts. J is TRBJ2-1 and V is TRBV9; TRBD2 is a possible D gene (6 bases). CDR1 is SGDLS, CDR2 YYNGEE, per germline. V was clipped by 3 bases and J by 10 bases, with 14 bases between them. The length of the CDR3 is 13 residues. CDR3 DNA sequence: TGTGCCAGCAGCGCCAACCTAGCGTACGAGCAGTTCTTC. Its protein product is CASSANLAYEQFF.

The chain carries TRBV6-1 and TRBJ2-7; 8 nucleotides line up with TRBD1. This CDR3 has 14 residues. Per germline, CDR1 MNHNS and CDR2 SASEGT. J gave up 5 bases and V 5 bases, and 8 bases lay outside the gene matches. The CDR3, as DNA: TGTGCCAGCAGTCTTCCGCAGGACAGGGACGAGCAGTACTTC. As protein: CASSLPQDRDEQYF.

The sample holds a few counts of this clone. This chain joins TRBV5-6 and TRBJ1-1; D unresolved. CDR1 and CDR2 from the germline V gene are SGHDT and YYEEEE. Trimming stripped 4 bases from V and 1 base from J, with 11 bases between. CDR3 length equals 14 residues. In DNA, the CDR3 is TGTGCCAGCAGCCCTAATGACGGGAACACTGAAGCTTTCTTT. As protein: CASSPNDGNTEAFF.

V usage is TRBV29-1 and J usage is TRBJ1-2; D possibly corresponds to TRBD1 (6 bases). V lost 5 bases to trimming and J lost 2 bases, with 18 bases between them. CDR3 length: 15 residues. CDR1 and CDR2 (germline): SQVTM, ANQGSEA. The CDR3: CSVSERPDRNYGYTF. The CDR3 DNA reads TGCAGCGTTTCCGAACGACCCGACAGGAACTATGGCTACACCTTC.

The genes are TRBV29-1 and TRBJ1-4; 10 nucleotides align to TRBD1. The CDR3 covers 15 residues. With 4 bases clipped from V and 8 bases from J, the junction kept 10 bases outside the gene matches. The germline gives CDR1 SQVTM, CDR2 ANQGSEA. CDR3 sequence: CSVAGTGEYLEKLFF. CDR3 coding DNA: TGCAGCGTTGCCGGGACAGGGGAGTATCTCGAAAAACTGTTTTTT.

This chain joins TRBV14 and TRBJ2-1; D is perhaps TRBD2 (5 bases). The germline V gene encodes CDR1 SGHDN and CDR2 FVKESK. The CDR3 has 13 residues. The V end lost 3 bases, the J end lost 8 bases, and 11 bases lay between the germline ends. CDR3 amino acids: CASSHALAYEQFF. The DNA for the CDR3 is TGTGCCAGCAGCCATGCTCTAGCCTATGAGCAGTTCTTC.

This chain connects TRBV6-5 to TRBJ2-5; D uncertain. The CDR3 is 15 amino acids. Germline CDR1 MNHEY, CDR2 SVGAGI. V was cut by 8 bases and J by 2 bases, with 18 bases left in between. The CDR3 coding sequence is TGTGCCAGCGGCACTTTGTTTGGACCTCAAGAGACCCAGTACTTC. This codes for CASGTLFGPQETQYF.

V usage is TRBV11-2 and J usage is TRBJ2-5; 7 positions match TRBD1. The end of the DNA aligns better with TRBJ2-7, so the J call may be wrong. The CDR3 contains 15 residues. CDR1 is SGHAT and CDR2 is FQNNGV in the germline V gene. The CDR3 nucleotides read TGTGCCAGCAGCTCGACAGGGCCGTCGGGCTACGAGCAGTACTTC. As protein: CASSSTGPSGYEQYF.

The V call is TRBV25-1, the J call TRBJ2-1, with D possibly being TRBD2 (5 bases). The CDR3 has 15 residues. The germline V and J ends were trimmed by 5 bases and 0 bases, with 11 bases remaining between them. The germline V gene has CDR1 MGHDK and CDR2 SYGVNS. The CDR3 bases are TGTGCCAGCAGTCTGGGCGGGTCCTCCTACAATGAGCAGTTCTTC. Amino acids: CASSLGGSSYNEQFF.

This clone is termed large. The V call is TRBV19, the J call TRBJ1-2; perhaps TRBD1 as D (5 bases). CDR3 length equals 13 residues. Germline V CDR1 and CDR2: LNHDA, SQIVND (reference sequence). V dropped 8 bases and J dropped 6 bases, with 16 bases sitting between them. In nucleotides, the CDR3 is TGTGCCAGTCGAACCGGCAGGGCCCATGGCTACACCTTC. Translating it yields CASRTGRAHGYTF.

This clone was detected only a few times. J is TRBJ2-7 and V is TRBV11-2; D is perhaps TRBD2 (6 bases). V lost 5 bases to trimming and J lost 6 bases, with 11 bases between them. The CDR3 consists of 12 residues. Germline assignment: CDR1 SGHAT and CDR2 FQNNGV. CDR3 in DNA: TGTGCCAGCAGCCTGGGGGACTCCGAGCAGTACTTC. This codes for CASSLGDSEQYF. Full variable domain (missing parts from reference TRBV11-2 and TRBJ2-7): EAGVAQSPRYKIIEKRQSVAFWCNPISGHATLYWYQQILGQGPKLLIQFQNNGVVDDSQLPKDRFSAERLKGVDSTLKIQPAKLEDSAVYLCASSLGDSEQYFGPGTRLTVT.

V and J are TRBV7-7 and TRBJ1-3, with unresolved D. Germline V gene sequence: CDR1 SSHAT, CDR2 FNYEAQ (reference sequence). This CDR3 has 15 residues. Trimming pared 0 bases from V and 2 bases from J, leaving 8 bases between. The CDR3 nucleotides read TGTGCCAGCAGCTTAGCGTCCAGCCCTGGAAACACCATATATTTT. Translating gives CASSLASSPGNTIYF.

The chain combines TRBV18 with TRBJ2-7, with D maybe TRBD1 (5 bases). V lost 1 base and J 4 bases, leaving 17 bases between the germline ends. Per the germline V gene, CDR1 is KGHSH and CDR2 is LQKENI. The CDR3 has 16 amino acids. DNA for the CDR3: TGTGCCAGCTCACCACGGGGCCTGATGTACCCTTACGAGCAGTACTTC. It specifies CASSPRGLMYPYEQYF.